A single sample gave rise to the 21 T cell receptor beta chains below, sequenced in a study of cytomegalovirus exposure and HLA in healthy donors. 13 Jbeta primers and 60 Vbeta primers were used for the PCR. The repertoire was sequenced with immunoSEQ multiplex PCR; TCRdb's copy has only in-frame clones and lacks some. The sample includes around 270,000 clones, roughly 80% of them seen just once. The sequenced sample consisted of PBMCs. These receptors were obtained from a girl aged 2 to 10 in good health and CMV-seronegative.

This clone turned up a few times. This chain's CDR3 is CASSQVSRSGITDTQYF. Written as DNA, the CDR3 is TGTGCCAGCAGCCAAGTGTCGCGTAGCGGGATCACAGATACGCAGTATTTT. The V call is TRBV4-2, the J call TRBJ2-3; 8 nucleotides line up with TRBD2. Germline V CDR1 and CDR2: LGHNA, YNFKEQ. This CDR3 is built from 17 residues. V was clipped by 1 base and J by 2 bases; unmatched bases: 8.

The CDR3 DNA reads as TGTGCCAGCTCACCACCATCGGGTACGGAGAATGAGCAGTTCTTC. Its protein product is CASSPPSGTENEQFF. The rearrangement links TRBV18 to TRBJ2-1; D gene unclear. V was clipped by 0 bases and J by 7 bases, with 13 bases between them. Germline V gene lookup returns CDR1 KGHSH and CDR2 LQKENI. The CDR3 is 15 residues long.

CDR3 protein: CARGGEVVAFF. CDR3 DNA: TGTGCCAGGGGGGGGGAGGTTGTAGCTTTCTTT. The chain uses TRBV2 and TRBJ1-1, with D tentatively TRBD1 (5 bases). CDR3 length equals 11 residues. V lost 9 bases to trimming and J lost 10 bases, with 15 bases between them. In germline, CDR1 is SNHLY, CDR2 FYNNEI.

The chain couples TRBV7-2 to TRBJ2-6; 12 nucleotides agree with TRBD2. V was pared by 5 bases and J by 2 bases, with 7 bases of the junction left unmatched. The CDR3 loop spans 18 amino acids. The germline V gene encodes CDR1 SGHTA and CDR2 FQGNSA. The CDR3 DNA is TGTGCCAGCAGCAGATCTAGCGGGGGGGCAGCTGGGGCCAACGTCCTGACTTTC. The encoded protein is CASSRSSGGAAGANVLTF.

This chain links TRBV6-1 with TRBJ1-2; 8 nucleotides align to TRBD1. This CDR3 region has 16 residues. The V segment lost 2 bases and the J segment 4 bases; nucleotides outside the gene matches: 9. Germline values: CDR1 MNHNS, CDR2 SASEGT. The CDR3 loop is CASSEPGQGLFYGYTF. The CDR3 DNA reads as TGTGCCAGCAGTGAACCCGGACAGGGATTATTCTATGGCTACACCTTC.

The CDR3 bases are TGTGCCAGTAGGAAAACAGGGGGCGCCGGCTTTTGGGAAAAACTGTTTTTT. This gives the protein CASRKTGGAGFWEKLFF. The chain employs TRBV19 and TRBJ1-4; 9 bases map to TRBD1. Trimming cost V 6 bases and J 8 bases; bases outside gene matches: 16. The CDR3 loop spans 17 amino acids. CDR1 is LNHDA and CDR2 is SQIVND in the germline V gene (reference sequence). Full variable domain (outside the CDR3, taken from reference TRBV19 and TRBJ1-4): DGGITQSPKYLFRKEGQNVTLSCEQNLNHDAMYWYRQDPGQGLRLIYYSQIVNDFQKGDIAEGYSVSREKKESFPLTVTSAQKNPTAFYLCASRKTGGAGFWEKLFFGSGTQLSVL.

V is TRBV27 and J is TRBJ2-7, with a weak D call TRBD2 (6 bases). The germline CDR1 and CDR2 sequences are MNHEY and SMNVEV (reference sequence). The CDR3 is 12 residues long. The ends were cut back, 1 base at V and 6 bases at J, with 7 bases in the middle. CDR3 residues: CASSLFGGEQYF. DNA for the CDR3: TGTGCCAGCAGTTTATTCGGGGGCGAGCAGTACTTC.

The J gene is TRBJ2-7, the V gene TRBV6-5, with D maybe TRBD2 (7 bases). V was pared by 0 bases and J by 4 bases, with 16 bases between. Germline CDR1 reads MNHEY; CDR2 reads SVGAGI. The CDR3 is 16 amino acids. In DNA form, the CDR3 reads TGTGCCAGCAGTTACTCGTTGGAGGCGGGGGCTTACGAGCAGTACTTC. Translation gives CASSYSLEAGAYEQYF.

This chain links TRBV19 with TRBJ1-1; no reliable D call. V was shortened by 0 bases and J by 11 bases, with 13 bases between the two germline ends. Germline CDR1 reads LNHDA; CDR2 reads SQIVND (reference sequence). The CDR3 is 13 residues long. This CDR3 is CASSIDLRVPAFF. The CDR3 region has the DNA TGTGCCAGTAGTATAGATCTGCGGGTACCGGCTTTCTTT.

V gene TRBV30 combines with J gene TRBJ2-1; a weak D match, TRBD1 (5 bases). The V gene lost 5 bases and the J gene lost 8 bases, with 7 bases spanning the gap. CDR1 GTSNPN and CDR2 SVGIG come from the germline V gene (reference sequence). The length of the CDR3 is 10 residues. The CDR3 region is CAWQGDEQFF. The CDR3 DNA follows: TGTGCCTGGCAGGGCGATGAGCAGTTCTTC. The full variable domain, with the rest looked up from reference TRBV30 and TRBJ2-1, is SQTIHQWPATLVQPVGSPLSLECTVEGTSNPNLYWYRQAAGRGLQLLFYSVGIGQISSEVPQNLSASRPQDRQFILSSKKLLLSDSGFYLCAWQGDEQFFGPGTRLTVL.

The CDR3 region is CASSSEDSPIMFTYEQYF. The CDR3 DNA sequence: TGTGCCAGCAGCTCCGAGGACAGCCCTATCATGTTCACCTACGAGCAGTACTTC. The chain uses TRBV7-3 and TRBJ2-7; tentative D call: TRBD1 (6 bases). V lost 4 bases and J 2 bases, leaving 24 bases between the germline ends. Germline values: CDR1 SGHTA, CDR2 FQGTGA. CDR3 length equals 18 residues.

The rearrangement joins TRBV6-1 to TRBJ1-1; D perhaps matches TRBD1 (5 bases). The V gene lost 4 bases and the J gene lost 3 bases, with 9 bases spanning the gap. The CDR3 runs 13 residues. The germline V gene encodes CDR1 MNHNS and CDR2 SASEGT. CDR3 bases: TGTGCCAGCAGTGGACAGTTTGACACTGAAGCTTTCTTT. It specifies CASSGQFDTEAFF.

The V and J genes are TRBV7-6 and TRBJ2-1; a possible D gene is TRBD2 (6 bases). The CDR3 spans 14 residues. Germline V gene sequence: CDR1 SGHVS, CDR2 FNYEAQ. The V end was cut by 1 base, the J end by 10 bases, with 14 bases between. CDR3 in DNA: TGTGCCAGCAGCTTAGGGGCGGAGGGGCGAGAGCAGTTCTTC. As protein: CASSLGAEGREQFF.

This clone was seen only a few times. The gene calls are TRBV19 and TRBJ2-7; D is possibly TRBD2 (5 bases). Germline V lookup: CDR1 LNHDA, CDR2 SQIVND (reference sequence). There are 14 residues in the CDR3. Trimming pared 3 bases from V and 6 bases from J, leaving 15 bases between. The CDR3 protein is CASSINRRSGEQYF. The DNA of the CDR3 is TGTGCCAGTAGTATTAACCGACGGAGCGGCGAGCAGTACTTC.

The chain combines TRBV5-1 with TRBJ1-2; D unclear. CDR1 is SGHRS, CDR2 YFSETQ, per germline. This CDR3 is 16 amino acids long. Trimming took 0 bases from V and 4 from J, leaving 16 bases between them. Here the CDR3 DNA reads TGCGCCAGCAGCTTGGGGGCTGCGGGCAGCGGCTATGGCTACACCTTC. It translates to CASSLGAAGSGYGYTF.

This sequence joins TRBV15 and TRBJ2-7; 7 positions match TRBD2. Germline loops: CDR1 LNHNV, CDR2 YYDKDF (reference sequence). This CDR3 is 15 amino acids long. V shed 1 base and J 2 bases; nucleotides not matched to a gene: 5. CDR3 DNA: TGTGCCACCAGCAGAGCGGCTAGCGGCACCTACGAGCAGTACTTC. Protein product: CATSRAASGTYEQYF.

The gene calls are TRBV5-6 and TRBJ1-2, with a weak D call TRBD1 (5 bases). V was clipped by 2 bases and J by 4 bases, with 15 bases between them. There are 15 residues in the CDR3. The V gene's germline CDR1 is SGHDT and CDR2 YYEEEE. The CDR3 loop is CASSFWERTLYGYTF. CDR3 sequence (DNA): TGTGCCAGCAGCTTTTGGGAACGGACACTCTATGGCTACACCTTC. The full variable domain, rest sourced from reference TRBV5-6 and TRBJ1-2, is DAGVTQSPTHLIKTRGQQVTLRCSPKSGHDTVSWYQQALGQGPQFIFQYYEEEERQRGNFPDRFSGHQFPNYSSELNVNALLLGDSALYLCASSFWERTLYGYTFGSGTRLTVV.

The chain links TRBV4-1 to TRBJ2-6; a possible D gene is TRBD2 (6 bases). The CDR3 extends over 18 amino acids. V was cut by 1 base and J by 0 bases, with 13 bases left in between. Germline V CDR1 and CDR2: MGHRA, YSYEKL. In DNA form, the CDR3 reads TGCGCCAGCAGCCAAGCAGGGCGGGGCAGCTCTGGGGCCAACGTCCTGACTTTC. It specifies CASSQAGRGSSGANVLTF.

The V gene is TRBV28, the J gene TRBJ2-1; 10 bases are shared with TRBD2. This CDR3 spans 17 amino acids. Germline assignment: CDR1 MDHEN and CDR2 SYDVKM. J gave up 1 base and V 1 base, and 4 bases lay outside the gene matches. The CDR3 here is CASSLSASGGSYNEQFF. Written as DNA, the CDR3 is TGTGCCAGCAGTTTATCGGCTAGCGGGGGTTCCTACAATGAGCAGTTCTTC.

The chain employs TRBV27 and TRBJ1-5; D might be TRBD1 (6 bases). The CDR3 totals 14 residues. The V gene lost 6 bases and the J gene lost 1 base, with 10 bases spanning the gap. Per the germline V gene, CDR1 is MNHEY and CDR2 is SMNVEV (reference sequence). The CDR3 sequence is CASRLQGSNQPQHF. The CDR3 bases are TGTGCCAGCAGGCTACAGGGCAGCAATCAGCCCCAGCATTTT.

The chain couples TRBV30 to TRBJ1-4; the match to TRBD1 covers 11 bases. Germline V gives CDR1 GTSNPN, CDR2 SVGIG (reference sequence). The V gene end was trimmed by 3 bases and the J gene end by 9 bases; junction bases not matched to a gene: 6. CDR3 size: 14 residues. The CDR3, as DNA: TGTGCCTGGAGCGGGGACAGGGGGTCCCAAAAACTGTTTTTT. It specifies CAWSGDRGSQKLFF.